The clone carrying this T cell receptor beta chain has at least ten counts. Its target is not known. This CDR3 contains 15 residues. The junction had 6 bases not matched to a gene; V was cut back by 5 bases and J by 5 bases. Per germline, CDR1 SGHTA and CDR2 FQGNSA. Amplification of TCR beta CDR3 regions was performed using RNA transcripts as template. First-round RT-PCR targeting the TCR CDR3 was performed with the HTBI primer set. TCRdb fed the multiplex PCR reads into MiXCR, producing one record per CDR3 protein. The sample consists of over 250,000 distinct CDR3 sequences, roughly 15% of them appearing once. It was uncontrolled infection, other autoimmune disease, pregnancy or lactation that excluded patients. The sample originates from a study of T cells in Graves' hyperthyroidism and ophthalmopathy. Overall study findings and caveats: Most clonotypes expanded in thyroid above 0.001 were likewise present in blood.

Specimen: blood. The V gene is TRBV7-2, the J gene TRBJ2-5; the match to TRBD2 covers 12 bases. The TCR originated in a woman aged 40 to 50 with Graves' ophthalmopathy. CDR3 sequence reads: CASSPSGGARETQYF. The CDR3 bases are TGTGCCAGCAGCCCTAGCGGGGGGGCCCGGGAGACCCAGTACTTC.